The clone carrying this T cell receptor beta chain was seen only a few times. The data belong to a study of early T cells in non-severe SARS-CoV-2 infection. TCRdb re-derived calls from the 5' RACE reads in MiXCR, one entry per CDR3 protein. The sample lists approximately 70,000 distinct CDR3 sequences; 12% to 15% were seen once. The source material was whole blood. This TCR came from an adult who was a healthcare worker with PCR-confirmed SARS-CoV-2 infection or an uninfected control (not recorded which).

The CDR3 DNA is TGTGCCAGCAGCTTGGTTCCTAGCGGGTTAGAGACCCAGTACTTC. This codes for CASSLVPSGLETQYF. The chain joins TRBV5-4 to TRBJ2-5; 8 bases line up with TRBD2. J gave up 4 bases and V 0 bases, and 5 bases lay outside the gene matches. The CDR3 consists of 15 residues. The V gene's germline CDR1 is SGHNT and CDR2 YYREEE (reference sequence).